This passage covers 16 T cell receptor beta chains from one sample sequenced in a study of T cell responses to AZD1222 COVID-19 vaccine. The protocol was immunoSEQ multiplex PCR, while the TCRdb copy is restricted to in-frame clones and leaves out a portion. This table holds tens of thousands of clones, more than 70% found once. Sequencing used peripheral blood, obtained on day 0 of AZD1222 vaccination. The origin of the receptors is an adult in good health.

The V gene is TRBV11-2, the J gene TRBJ2-4; D is possibly TRBD1 or TRBD2 (5 bases each). The ends were cut back, 1 base at V and 9 bases at J, with 13 bases in the middle. The germline CDR1 and CDR2 sequences are SGHAT and FQNNGV. This CDR3 comprises 14 residues. The CDR3 nucleotides are TGTGCCAGCAGCTTAGTCGGGGCAAATGGCATTCAGTACTTC. It encodes CASSLVGANGIQYF. Together with reference TRBV11-2 and TRBJ2-4, the CDR3 gives the full variable domain: EAGVAQSPRYKIIEKRQSVAFWCNPISGHATLYWYQQILGQGPKLLIQFQNNGVVDDSQLPKDRFSAERLKGVDSTLKIQPAKLEDSAVYLCASSLVGANGIQYFGAGTRLSVL.

The chain couples TRBV6-5 to TRBJ1-1; D gene unclear. The CDR3 extends over 14 amino acids. Trimming took off 0 bases at V and 1 base at J, with 6 bases between the two ends. Germline V gene sequence: CDR1 MNHEY, CDR2 SVGAGI. CDR3 region: CASSYSEENTEAFF. In nucleotides, the CDR3 is TGTGCCAGCAGTTACTCGGAGGAGAACACTGAAGCTTTCTTT.

This clone was detected only once. V is TRBV9 and J is TRBJ2-1; the D is unclear. Germline values: CDR1 SGDLS, CDR2 YYNGEE. V lost 3 bases and J 5 bases, leaving 3 bases between the germline ends. This CDR3 is 11 amino acids long. Here the CDR3 reads CASSEDNEQFF. The CDR3 bases are TGTGCCAGCAGCGAAGACAATGAGCAGTTCTTC.

V usage is TRBV2 and J usage is TRBJ1-2; D not certain. V lost 4 bases to trimming and J lost 8 bases, with 17 bases between them. The CDR3 contains 14 residues. In germline, CDR1 is SNHLY, CDR2 FYNNEI. The CDR3 nucleotides are TGTGCCAGCAGTGGGGAGGACGGCCTATGGGGCTACACCTTC. This encodes CASSGEDGLWGYTF.

The V gene is TRBV12-3 or TRBV12-4, the J gene TRBJ1-5; the match to TRBD1 covers 8 bases. The V gene end was trimmed by 3 bases and the J gene end by 7 bases; junction bases not matched to a gene: 2. The CDR3 runs to 13 residues. CDR3 nucleotide sequence: TGTGCCAGCAGTTTTACAGGGGGGCAGCCCCAGCATTTT. Amino acids: CASSFTGGQPQHF.

The CDR3 here is CASSPVGGVTGELFF. The CDR3 DNA reads as TGTGCCAGCTCACCAGTGGGGGGCGTCACCGGGGAGCTGTTTTTT. V is TRBV18 and J is TRBJ2-2; D possibly matches TRBD1 or TRBD2 (6 bases each). This CDR3 spans 15 amino acids. V lost 2 bases and J 4 bases, leaving 11 bases between the germline ends. From germline, CDR1 is KGHSH and CDR2 LQKENI. The variable domain in full, completed from reference TRBV18 and TRBJ2-2, reads NAGVMQNPRHLVRRRGQEARLRCSPMKGHSHVYWYRQLPEEGLKFMVYLQKENIIDESGMPKERFSAEFPKEGPSILRIQQVVRGDSAAYFCASSPVGGVTGELFFGEGSRLTVL.

This chain connects TRBV3-1 (or the pseudogene TRBV3-2) to TRBJ1-1; possibly TRBD1 for D (6 bases). CDR1 LGHDT and CDR2 YNNKEL come from the germline V gene (reference sequence). The CDR3 spans 14 residues. The ends were cut back, 3 bases at V and 4 bases at J, with 12 bases in the middle. DNA of the CDR3: TGTGCCAGCAGCCATGGAACAGGGTTCACTGAAGCTTTCTTT. This codes for CASSHGTGFTEAFF.

The V gene is TRBV5-4, the J gene TRBJ2-1; 7 bases align to TRBD1. CDR3 length equals 15 residues. Germline loops: CDR1 SGHNT, CDR2 YYREEE (reference sequence). V lost 4 bases and J lost 5; bases outside the gene matches: 9. CDR3 sequence: CASSPPGQTNNEQFF. CDR3 coding DNA: TGTGCCAGCAGCCCACCGGGACAGACTAACAATGAGCAGTTCTTC.

The V gene is TRBV3-1 (or the pseudogene TRBV3-2), the J gene TRBJ1-6; D gene ambiguous. V shed 6 bases and J shed 0 bases, with 9 bases lying between them. CDR1 is LGHDT, CDR2 YNNKEL, per germline (reference sequence). CDR3 length: 15 amino acids. The CDR3 coding sequence is TGTGCCAGCAGTGGCGGAAGCTCCTATAATTCACCCCTCCACTTT. It yields the protein CASSGGSSYNSPLHF.

The chain carries TRBV21-1 and TRBJ1-4; TRBD1 was called by the table and not checked on the DNA. TRBV21-1 is a pseudogene. The CDR3 loop spans 15 amino acids. The CDR3 nucleotides are TGTGCCAGCAGCACCCGGAGGACAGGTTCTGAAAAACTGTTTTTT. As protein: CASSTRRTGSEKLFF.

The chain carries TRBV4-1 and TRBJ2-1; the D gene could be TRBD1 or TRBD2 (5 bases each). The V and J ends lost 0 bases and 4 bases respectively, with 13 bases between them. This CDR3 is built from 16 residues. The V gene's germline CDR1 is MGHRA and CDR2 YSYEKL. The CDR3 region is CASSQDSGDLYNEQFF. The CDR3 DNA sequence: TGCGCCAGCAGCCAAGATTCCGGGGACCTATACAATGAGCAGTTCTTC.

This clone has more than one count but fewer than ten. CDR3: CASSDSGLGGQPQHF. CDR3 DNA: TGTGCCAGCAGTGATAGCGGGTTGGGCGGTCAGCCCCAGCATTTT. The chain joins TRBV2 to TRBJ1-5; D gene ambiguous. Per the germline V gene, CDR1 is SNHLY and CDR2 is FYNNEI. The length of the CDR3 is 15 residues. V shed 3 bases and J shed 6 bases, with 15 bases lying between them.

The chain combines TRBV9 with TRBJ2-1; D not certain. CDR1 and CDR2 from the germline V gene are SGDLS and YYNGEE. The CDR3 length is 13 residues. The V gene lost 4 bases and the J gene lost 4 bases, with 9 bases spanning the gap. The CDR3: CASSSRLYNEQFF. The CDR3 DNA follows: TGTGCCAGCAGCTCCCGCCTTTACAATGAGCAGTTCTTC.

The V call is TRBV6-5, the J call TRBJ1-6; a possible D gene is TRBD1 (6 bases). Trimming removed 5 bases at V and 14 bases at J, with 19 bases between. CDR1 MNHEY and CDR2 SVGAGI come from the germline V gene. The CDR3 sequence is 14 residues long. The CDR3 DNA reads as TGTGCCAGCAGTACAGGGCCCCCGAGTAGCACCCTCCACTTT. This sequence encodes CASSTGPPSSTLHF.

The V and J genes are TRBV5-4 and TRBJ2-5, with TRBD2 matching 14 bases. Per germline, CDR1 SGHNT and CDR2 YYREEE (reference sequence). The CDR3 spans 17 residues. Trimming took 1 base from V and 4 from J; bases not matched to a gene: 6. In nucleotides, the CDR3 is TGTGCCAGCAGCTTGCAGACTAGCGGGAGGGCCGGAGAGACCCAGTACTTC. It yields the protein CASSLQTSGRAGETQYF.

The rearrangement joins TRBV6-2 or TRBV6-3 to TRBJ2-5; no clear D gene. The CDR3 runs to 11 residues. Between the trimmed V and J ends, which lost 2 bases and 7 bases, there was a span of 5 bases. CDR1 and CDR2 (germline): MNHEY, SVGEGT. The CDR3 loop is CASSYLGTQYF. In nucleotides, the CDR3 is TGTGCCAGCAGTTACCTGGGGACCCAGTACTTC.